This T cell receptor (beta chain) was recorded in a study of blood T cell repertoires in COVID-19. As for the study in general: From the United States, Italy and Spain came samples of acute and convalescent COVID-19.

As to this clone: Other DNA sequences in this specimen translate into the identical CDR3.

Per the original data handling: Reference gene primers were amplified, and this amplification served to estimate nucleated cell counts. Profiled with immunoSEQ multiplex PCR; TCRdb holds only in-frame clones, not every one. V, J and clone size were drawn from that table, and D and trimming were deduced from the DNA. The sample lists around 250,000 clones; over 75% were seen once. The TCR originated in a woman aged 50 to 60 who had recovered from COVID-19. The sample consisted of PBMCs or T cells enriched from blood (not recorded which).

The CDR3 loop is CASSHSYEQYF. As DNA, the CDR3 is TGTGCCAGCAGTCACAGCTACGAGCAGTACTTC. This chain links TRBV28 with TRBJ2-7, with D uncertain. CDR1 is MDHEN and CDR2 is SYDVKM in the germline V gene. The CDR3 covers 11 residues. V was cut by 5 bases and J by 3 bases, with 5 bases left in between.